A single sample gave rise to the 12 T cell receptor beta chains below, sequenced in a study of tumor-infiltrating lymphocytes in primary liver carcinoma. The input was 500 ng total RNA; TCR beta cDNA was made from it with a constant-region primer. Researchers made the TCR beta libraries by running three nested multiplex PCR rounds with slightly modified ARM-PCR. A C-beta reverse primer and TRBV1-TRBV30 forward primers served in each of the first two PCR rounds, at 10 cycles apiece. A single record per CDR3 protein comes from TCRdb applying MiXCR to the multiplex PCR reads. Here the sample spans roughly 48,000 distinct CDR3 sequences, about 80% being singletons. Between roughly 20 and 32 mg of unsorted bulk tissue served as the source from which RNA and DNA were co-extracted. The source material was liver tumor tissue from sampling region 3. Subset denoted: tumor region T3, left-lateral pole. The receptors stem from a man between 35 and 55 years old with primary liver carcinoma and hepatitis B virus infection.

This clonotype was seen only once. One end of the junction varies from germline; a read error may be responsible. This rearrangement joins TRBV11-2 to TRBJ1-4; D is unclear. Per germline, CDR1 SGHAT and CDR2 FQNNGV. CDR3 length: 13 amino acids. CDR3 bases: TGTGTCAGCCGGCCACTCGGGGTAGAAAAACTGTTTTTT. It encodes CVSRPLGVEKLFF.

Concerning this clonotype itself: One end of the junction is discordant with germline, which a read error may explain. The chain joins TRBV6-6 to TRBJ2-1; 7 nucleotides match TRBD2. Germline CDR1 is MNHNY and CDR2 is SVGAGI (reference sequence). CDR3 length equals 16 residues. CDR3 region: CASQTSGSGKLGEHFF. CDR3 sequence (DNA): TGTGCCAGCCAAACATCGGGGAGCGGGAAGTTGGGTGAGCATTTCTTC.

In the case of this clonotype: This may be a read error: a much more frequent sequence differs by one nucleotide. This chain uses TRBV5-1 with TRBJ2-7; TRBD1 agrees at 9 bases. This CDR3 comprises 17 residues. In germline, CDR1 is SGHRS, CDR2 YFSETQ. CDR3 sequence: CASSLTLDRGMSYEQHF. The CDR3 nucleotides are TGCGCCAGCAGCTTAACCCTGGACAGGGGTATGTCCTACGAGCAGCACTTC.

About this clonotype itself: A much larger clone is a single base away; this may be a read error. This chain joins TRBV28 and TRBJ2-1; weak D call: TRBD2 (6 bases). Per germline, CDR1 MDHEN and CDR2 SYDVKM. The CDR3 has 14 residues. V was clipped by 8 bases and J by 6 bases, with 17 bases between them. This chain's CDR3 is CASLRHGGPNEQFF. The CDR3, as DNA: TGTGCCAGCCTTCGGCATGGAGGGCCCAATGAGCAGTTCTTC.

With respect to this clonotype: A read error may produce the germline difference seen at one junction end. This sequence joins TRBV6-5 and TRBJ1-2; D is undetermined. This CDR3 has 13 amino acids. Per the germline V gene, CDR1 is MNHEY and CDR2 is SVGAGI. Written as DNA, the CDR3 is TGTGCCAGCAGACTAGCTGCTAACTATCGCTACACCTTC. Translating it yields CASRLAANYRYTF.

As regards this clonotype: A junction end diverges from the germline sequence, so it may reflect a read error. The chain is built from TRBV10-3 and TRBJ2-2; D could derive from TRBD1 or TRBD2 (5 bases each). This CDR3 has 16 residues. In germline, CDR1 is ENHRY, CDR2 SYGVKD. The CDR3 region has the DNA TGTGCCATCAGTCCCTCGCCCCGGGTGGACACCCGGGAACTGTTTTTT. Amino acid sequence: CAISPSPRVDTRELFF.

About this clonotype: Given the absence of the conserved phenylalanine or tryptophan at the CDR3 end, a read error is likely. V usage is TRBV5-1 and J usage is TRBJ1-4; D perhaps matches TRBD1 (6 bases). CDR1 and CDR2 from the germline V gene are SGHRS and YFSETQ. Trimming took 4 bases from V and 4 from J, leaving 17 bases between them. This CDR3 is 16 amino acids long. The CDR3 DNA is TGCGCCAGCAGCCCACGTACAGGGCACATTAATGAAAAACTGTTTTCT. As protein: CASSPRTGHINEKLFS.

Regarding this clonotype: With a much larger clone just one base away, this may be a read error. This chain uses TRBV20-1 with TRBJ2-1; D call uncertain. This CDR3 has 14 amino acids. The germline V gene encodes CDR1 DFQATT and CDR2 SNEGSKA (reference sequence). The CDR3 coding sequence is TGCAGTGTTAGAGATGGTCTGGGGTCGAATGAGCAGTTCTTC. Protein: CSVRDGLGSNEQFF.

A note on this clonotype: One end of the junction varies from germline; a read error may be responsible. V and J are TRBV28 and TRBJ2-1, with 9 nucleotides matching TRBD2. The CDR3 is made up of 17 amino acids. From germline, CDR1 is MDHEN and CDR2 SYDVKM. CDR3 sequence: CTSSLHYGLARADEQFF. The CDR3 DNA is TGTACCAGCAGTCTACATTATGGACTAGCGAGGGCAGATGAGCAGTTCTTC.

Turning to this clonotype: Since the CDR3 does not end with the conserved phenylalanine or tryptophan, this likely comes from a read error. The gene calls are TRBV14 and TRBJ2-7; 7 bases map to TRBD2. The germline V gene has CDR1 SGHDN and CDR2 FVKESK. This CDR3 has 15 amino acids. CDR3 protein: CANSQYSGFTYEQYI. The CDR3 DNA reads as TGTGCCAACAGCCAATATAGCGGGTTTACCTACGAGCAGTACATC.

The V gene is TRBV5-4, the J gene TRBJ1-1; no definite D call. Germline assignment: CDR1 SGHNT and CDR2 YYREEE (reference sequence). Trimming cost V 4 bases and J 5 bases, with 12 bases left between them. The CDR3 runs to 13 residues. CDR3 DNA sequence: TGTGCCAGCAGCACTCCGGACCGTACTGAAGCTTTCTTT. This codes for CASSTPDRTEAFF.

By frequency in the sample, this clonotype is medium-sized. V gene TRBV29-1 combines with J gene TRBJ2-3; 8 positions agree with TRBD2. Germline values: CDR1 SQVTM, CDR2 ANQGSEA. The CDR3 has 14 amino acids. V dropped 3 bases and J dropped 5; count of bases not matched to a gene: 7. The CDR3: CSVDDGRAGDTQYF. Written as DNA, the CDR3 is TGCAGCGTTGATGACGGGAGGGCAGGAGATACGCAGTATTTT.